This T cell receptor (beta chain) derives from a study of OX40 agonist ivuxolimab in advanced cancers. Background for the entire study: Ivuxolimab, which targeted the costimulatory receptor OX40 (CD134), was an agonistic, fully human IgG2 monoclonal antibody. Patients were allowed to have had prior anti-PD-1, anti-PD-L1 or anti-CTLA-4 therapy, and approximately 40% of the dose-escalation patients had been treated with checkpoint inhibitors. Of the roughly 51 patients in dose escalation, about 20 had hepatocellular carcinoma, about 15 had melanoma, 9 had renal cell carcinoma and 9 had head and neck cancer. The point of sequencing TCRbeta in the periphery was to test whether ivuxolimab changed TCR sequence diversity and drove clonal T-cell expansion. Three dose-escalation patients achieved partial responses, one with hepatocellular carcinoma and two with cutaneous melanoma. In the dose-escalation cohort, 65% to 90% of patients were male, and the mean age was approximately 64 years, with a range of about 20 to 79. The paper covers the monotherapy dose-escalation part of the phase I ivuxolimab trial, which included N ≈ 50 patients. Intravenous ivuxolimab was administered to patients every 2 weeks at six dose levels: 0.01, 0.1, 0.3, 1.5, 3 and 10 mg/kg.

What the work shows at the level of the full study, not this receptor alone: At doses of 0.1 to 3.0 mg/kg, clonal expansion of both CD4+ and CD8+ T cells in blood was seen between baseline and week 6. Low levels of normalized T-cell clonal expansion were also seen in some patients who did not respond. The antigen specificity of the peripheral T cells that underwent clonal expansion was not determined. Partial responders in the 0.1-3.0 mg/kg groups had among the lowest normalized peripheral clonal expansion, especially among CD8+ T cells. After ivuxolimab, CD8+ T cells had more expanded clones than CD4+ T cells on average.

Reading the germline V gene gives CDR1 MNHEY and CDR2 SVGAGI. Including the terminal cysteine and phenylalanine, the CDR3 comprises 15 residues. Of the read, only the CDR3 DNA is kept; its 45 bases are in frame from base 1. The junction carries 14 bases between V and J, which are trimmed by 2 bases and 3 bases respectively. For sequencing of the TCRbeta CDR3 region, genomic DNA was extracted from the sorted cells. TCRbeta CDR3 regions were sequenced using the immunoSEQ Assay. The table comes from immuneACCESS by way of TCRdb, which keeps in-frame sequences with V and J called. Part of the clones is missing from these tables; in studies checked, under half for an unresolved V gene and the rest for unknown reasons. Across this sample there are about 36,000 clones, with over 65% seen only once. The ten largest clones capture 21% of the sample. As regards this clone: What antigen it recognizes has not been identified. No base qualities exist here, and no much larger clone lies one base off it.

The trial excluded patients who had a history of autoimmune disease or were on systemic immunosuppression. Peripheral blood for TCR sequencing was collected from all dose cohorts at baseline, on cycle 4 day 1, and on cycle 7 day 1. Samples were obtained from an open-label, multicenter, first-in-human phase I dose-escalation trial of ivuxolimab. The trial enrolled adults with locally advanced or metastatic head and neck squamous cell, hepatocellular, melanoma or renal cell carcinoma. Before TCR sequencing, CD4+ and CD8+ T cells were separately sorted from peripheral blood. Sequenced material: CD4+ or CD8+ T cells sorted from blood, taken in a trial of the OX40 agonist ivuxolimab. The source is an adult with an advanced solid tumor such as melanoma, head and neck, liver or kidney cancer. The V gene is TRBV6-5 and the J gene is TRBJ2-7; TRBD2 could be the D gene, as 6 bases match. The CDR3 region: CASSYGDGGFYEQYF. Read as DNA, the sequence is TGTGCCAGCAGTTACGGCGACGGAGGGTTCTACGAGCAGTACTTC.